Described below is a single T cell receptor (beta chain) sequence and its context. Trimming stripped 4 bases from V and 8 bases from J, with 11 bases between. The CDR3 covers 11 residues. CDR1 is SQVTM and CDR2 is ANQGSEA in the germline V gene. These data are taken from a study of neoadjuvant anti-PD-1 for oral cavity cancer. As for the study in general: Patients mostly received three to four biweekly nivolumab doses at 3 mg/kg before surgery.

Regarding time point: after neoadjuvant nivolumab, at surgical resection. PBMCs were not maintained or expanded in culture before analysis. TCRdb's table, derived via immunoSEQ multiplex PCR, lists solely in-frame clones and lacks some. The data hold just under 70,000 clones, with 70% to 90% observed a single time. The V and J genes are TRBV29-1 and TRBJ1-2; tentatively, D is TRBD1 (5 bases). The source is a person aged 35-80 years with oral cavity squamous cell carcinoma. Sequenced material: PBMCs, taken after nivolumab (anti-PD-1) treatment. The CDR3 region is CSVGGSDGYTF. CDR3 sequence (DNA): TGCAGCGTTGGGGGGTCTGACGGCTACACCTTC.